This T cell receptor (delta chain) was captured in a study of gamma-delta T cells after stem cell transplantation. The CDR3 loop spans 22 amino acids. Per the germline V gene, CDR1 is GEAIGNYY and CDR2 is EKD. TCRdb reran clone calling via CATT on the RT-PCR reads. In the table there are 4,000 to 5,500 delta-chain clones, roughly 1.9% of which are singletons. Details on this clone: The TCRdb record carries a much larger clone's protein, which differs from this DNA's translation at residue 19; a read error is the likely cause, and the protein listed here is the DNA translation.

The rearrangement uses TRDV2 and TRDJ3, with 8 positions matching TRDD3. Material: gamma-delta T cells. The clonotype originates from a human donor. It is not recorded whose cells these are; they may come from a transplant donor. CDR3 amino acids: CACDTVEYTGGAASWDTRRMFF. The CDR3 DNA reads TGTGCCTGTGACACGGTTGAATATACTGGGGGTGCCGCGTCCTGGGACACCCGACGGATGTTTTTC.